This T cell receptor beta chain was profiled in a study of T cells in women clearing cervical HPV infection. This CDR3 has 15 residues. Germline V CDR1 and CDR2: LNHDA, SQIVND (reference sequence). On this clone: Coverage ceases 3 residues before the CDR3 finishes, and the germline J gene fills in the end.

Assay: immunoSEQ multiplex PCR; the TCRdb copy retains only in-frame clones and omits some. The specimen's table records some 39,000 clones. The rearrangement links TRBV19 to TRBJ1-2; TRBD1 might be the D (5 bases). The origin of this receptor is a woman between 18 and 69 years old with a cervical HPV16 infection that either progressed to CIN3+ or cleared (not recorded which). Sequencing was performed on blood buffy coat. Partial CDR3 DNA: TGTGCCAGTAGGGAGACTAGCGGGGCTAATTACGAC. Translated, it gives CASRETSGANYD. The CDR3 as a whole reads CASRETSGANYDYTF.